The 21 T cell receptor beta chains below were found in one sample sequenced in a study of blood T cell repertoires in COVID-19. Sequencing used immunoSEQ multiplex PCR; TCRdb keeps in-frame clones, though not all of them. The sample has approximately 170,000 clones, 82% seen once; the top ten hold over 9.5%. Sequencing was carried out using peripheral blood. Every receptor here comes from a woman older than 75 with active or convalescent COVID-19.

This clone has a handful of counts. This sequence joins TRBV9 and TRBJ1-1, with D unresolved. The CDR3 contains 15 residues. V was pared by 0 bases and J by 0 bases, with 9 bases between. The V gene's germline CDR1 is SGDLS and CDR2 YYNGEE. The CDR3 region is CASSVGSEVNTEAFF. DNA for the CDR3: TGTGCCAGCAGCGTAGGATCAGAGGTGAACACTGAAGCTTTCTTT. Looking up the rest from reference TRBV9 and TRBJ1-1 gives the full variable domain: DSGVTQTPKHLITATGQRVTLRCSPRSGDLSVYWYQQSLDQGLQFLIQYYNGEERAKGNILERFSAQQFPDLHSELNLSSLELGDSALYFCASSVGSEVNTEAFFGQGTRLTVV.

This clone was detected only a few times. Other DNA sequences in the sample encode the same CDR3. This chain links TRBV9 with TRBJ1-1; 8 bases fit TRBD1. Germline-derived CDR1 and CDR2 are SGDLS and YYNGEE. The CDR3 has 14 amino acids. The ends lost 5 bases at V and 4 bases at J; junction bases unmatched: 7. This CDR3 is CASSLTTGGTEAFF. The CDR3 nucleotides are TGTGCCAGCAGTTTGACTACAGGGGGCACTGAAGCTTTCTTT.

The chain has TRBV14 and TRBJ1-1; 11 nucleotides align to TRBD1. The ends lost 4 bases at V and 0 bases at J; junction bases unmatched: 4. This CDR3 region has 16 residues. Germline assignment: CDR1 SGHDN and CDR2 FVKESK. This CDR3 is CASSLRTGGLNTEAFF. The DNA of the CDR3 is TGTGCCAGCAGCCTTCGGACAGGGGGCTTGAACACTGAAGCTTTCTTT. Supplemented by reference TRBV14 and TRBJ1-1, the full variable domain reads EAGVTQFPSHSVIEKGQTVTLRCDPISGHDNLYWYRRVMGKEIKFLLHFVKESKQDESGMPNNRFLAERTGGTYSTLKVQPAELEDSGVYFCASSLRTGGLNTEAFFGQGTRLTVV.

This rearrangement joins TRBV29-1 to TRBJ1-2; tentative D call: TRBD1 (5 bases). Germline V CDR1 and CDR2: SQVTM, ANQGSEA. The CDR3 runs 12 residues. V was trimmed by 4 bases and J by 6 bases, leaving 12 bases between them. The DNA for the CDR3 is TGCAGCGTTGGACGGACACGAGATGGCTACACCTTC. This gives the protein CSVGRTRDGYTF.

The V gene is TRBV19, the J gene TRBJ2-5; 7 nucleotides line up with TRBD1. The germline V gene encodes CDR1 LNHDA and CDR2 SQIVND (reference sequence). CDR3 length equals 13 residues. Germline trimming cut 6 bases from V and 5 bases from J; bases unmatched to any gene: 6. CDR3 in amino acids: CASRLQGRETQYF. Written as DNA, the CDR3 is TGTGCCAGTAGACTACAGGGGCGGGAGACCCAGTACTTC.

The chain has TRBV29-1 and TRBJ1-5; tentatively, D is TRBD1 (6 bases). Germline CDR1 is SQVTM and CDR2 is ANQGSEA. The ends were cut back, 3 bases at V and 6 bases at J, with 12 bases in the middle. The length of the CDR3 is 13 residues. Written as DNA, the CDR3 is TGCAGCGTTGACTCTGGGGGCGGTCAGCCCCAGCATTTT. This sequence encodes CSVDSGGGQPQHF.

The rearrangement joins TRBV4-1 to TRBJ1-1; D uncertain. Trimming took off 0 bases at V and 1 base at J, with 15 bases between the two ends. Germline lookup yields CDR1 MGHRA and CDR2 YSYEKL. The CDR3 is 17 residues long. This CDR3 is CASSQERIFTGNTEAFF. The CDR3 DNA is TGCGCCAGCAGCCAAGAGAGGATATTTACGGGGAACACTGAAGCTTTCTTT.

The chain joins TRBV11-3 to TRBJ2-1; TRBD1 aligns across 7 bases. The CDR3 consists of 17 residues. V was clipped by 1 base and J by 4 bases; unmatched bases: 10. CDR1 SGHNT and CDR2 YENEEA come from the germline V gene. CDR3 protein: CASSLGGQDLIYNEQFF. For the CDR3, the DNA is TGTGCCAGCAGCTTAGGTGGACAGGACTTAATTTACAATGAGCAGTTCTTC.

The chain has TRBV10-3 and TRBJ1-5, with D unresolved. The CDR3 has 14 residues. Trimming removed 2 bases at V and 5 bases at J, with 10 bases between. The germline V gene encodes CDR1 ENHRY and CDR2 SYGVKD. The CDR3 DNA is TGTGCCATCAGTGAGGACTACGTAGATCAGCCCCAGCATTTT. Its protein is CAISEDYVDQPQHF.

This sequence joins TRBV28 and TRBJ2-1, with D perhaps TRBD1 (5 bases). CDR1 MDHEN and CDR2 SYDVKM come from the germline V gene. The CDR3 spans 13 residues. With 5 bases removed from V and 2 bases from J, the gap between germline ends came to 7 bases. The chain's CDR3 is CASSTGPYNEQFF. DNA for the CDR3: TGTGCCAGCAGTACAGGCCCCTACAATGAGCAGTTCTTC.

The rearrangement joins TRBV2 to TRBJ2-1, with D perhaps TRBD1 (5 bases). The CDR3 has 12 residues. The germline CDR1 and CDR2 sequences are SNHLY and FYNNEI. Trimming pared 6 bases from V and 10 bases from J, leaving 13 bases between. CDR3 DNA: TGTGCCAGCAGGGGCAGGGCCCCGGAGCAGTTCTTC. This gives the protein CASRGRAPEQFF. Together with reference TRBV2 and TRBJ2-1, the CDR3 gives the full variable domain: EPEVTQTPSHQVTQMGQEVILRCVPISNHLYFYWYRQILGQKVEFLVSFYNNEISEKSEIFDDQFSVERPDGSNFTLKIRSTKLEDSAMYFCASRGRAPEQFFGPGTRLTVL.

The CDR3 sequence is CAISRSGRFYEQYF. The CDR3 nucleotides are TGTGCCATTTCGCGGAGCGGGAGGTTCTACGAGCAGTACTTC. The chain links TRBV6-5 to TRBJ2-7, with 9 bases identical to TRBD2. The CDR3 consists of 14 residues. Germline assignment: CDR1 MNHEY and CDR2 SVGAGI. The trim removed 10 bases at V and 3 bases at J, leaving 10 bases unmatched.

The rearrangement joins TRBV9 to TRBJ1-2; D uncertain. Germline lookup yields CDR1 SGDLS and CDR2 YYNGEE. Trimming shortened V by 2 bases and J by 1 base, and 12 bases separated the two germline ends. The length of the CDR3 is 15 residues. The CDR3 DNA reads as TGTGCCAGCAGCGTTAGTCTTGGTGGTAACTATGGCTACACCTTC. It yields the protein CASSVSLGGNYGYTF.

A single count supports this clone. The rearrangement links TRBV5-4 to TRBJ2-7; D perhaps matches TRBD1 (6 bases). CDR1 SGHNT and CDR2 YYREEE come from the germline V gene (reference sequence). Trimming took 3 bases from V and 4 from J, leaving 20 bases between them. CDR3 length equals 16 residues. CDR3: CASSSLSRGLGYEQYF. In DNA, the CDR3 is TGTGCCAGCAGCTCACTTTCCAGGGGTCTAGGGTACGAGCAGTACTTC.

Concerning this clone: This sample also contains other DNA sequences that code for the same CDR3. This rearrangement joins TRBV28 to TRBJ1-2; D not certain. The V gene lost 4 bases and the J gene lost 4 bases, with 7 bases spanning the gap. CDR3 size: 12 residues. CDR1 is MDHEN, CDR2 SYDVKM, per germline. The CDR3 region has the DNA TGTGCCAGCAGTTCAGGTGTCTATGGCTACACCTTC. It encodes CASSSGVYGYTF.

A single count supports this clone. This chain connects TRBV28 to TRBJ2-5, with D tentatively TRBD2 (5 bases). The length of the CDR3 is 11 residues. The V end was cut by 7 bases, the J end by 4 bases, with 7 bases between. Germline CDR1 MDHEN, CDR2 SYDVKM. The CDR3 loop is CASMAGETQYF. The CDR3 DNA sequence: TGTGCCAGCATGGCGGGAGAGACCCAGTACTTC.

The chain has TRBV28 and TRBJ2-2; 14 bases match TRBD2. The CDR3 has 15 residues. V shed 3 bases, J shed 6 bases, and the junction held 0 bases outside the gene matches. In germline, CDR1 is MDHEN, CDR2 SYDVKM. The DNA of the CDR3 is TGTGCCAGCAGTTTGGGACTAGCGGGAGCCGGGGAGCTGTTTTTT. Its protein product is CASSLGLAGAGELFF. The full variable domain, in which reference TRBV28 and TRBJ2-2 provide the parts outside the CDR3, is DVKVTQSSRYLVKRTGEKVFLECVQDMDHENMFWYRQDPGLGLRLIYFSYDVKMKEKGDIPEGYSVSREKKERFSLILESASTNQTSMYLCASSLGLAGAGELFFGEGSRLTVL.

The chain uses TRBV2 and TRBJ2-5, with 12 bases fitting TRBD2. CDR3 length: 16 amino acids. The germline gives CDR1 SNHLY, CDR2 FYNNEI. V dropped 4 bases and J dropped 4; count of bases not matched to a gene: 7. Written as DNA, the CDR3 is TGTGCCAGCAGTGGGACTAGCGGGGTTTGGGGAGAGACCCAGTACTTC. Its translation: CASSGTSGVWGETQYF. Supplemented by reference TRBV2 and TRBJ2-5, the full variable domain reads EPEVTQTPSHQVTQMGQEVILRCVPISNHLYFYWYRQILGQKVEFLVSFYNNEISEKSEIFDDQFSVERPDGSNFTLKIRSTKLEDSAMYFCASSGTSGVWGETQYFGPGTRLLVL.

The chain links TRBV3-1 (or the pseudogene TRBV3-2) to TRBJ2-1; 9 bases agree with TRBD2. V trimming: 4 bases; J trimming: 7 bases; junction bases outside the gene matches: 11. This CDR3 is 16 amino acids long. CDR1 is LGHDT, CDR2 YNNKEL, per germline (reference sequence). The CDR3 DNA reads as TGTGCCAGCAGCCCGACTAGCGGTCTACCTGGGAATGAGCAGTTCTTC. It encodes CASSPTSGLPGNEQFF.

The gene calls are TRBV6-5 and TRBJ1-5; TRBD1 matches at 7 bases. Germline V lookup: CDR1 MNHEY, CDR2 SVGAGI. Trimming cost V 6 bases and J 4 bases; bases outside gene matches: 6. CDR3 length: 14 amino acids. For the CDR3, the DNA is TGTGCCAGCAGCCTTGACAGGGATAATCAGCCCCAGCATTTT. Protein sequence: CASSLDRDNQPQHF.

The rearrangement links TRBV7-2 to TRBJ1-2; 9 nucleotides line up with TRBD1. CDR1 and CDR2 (germline): SGHTA, FQGNSA. V lost 5 bases, J lost 5 bases, and 6 bases stayed unmatched. There are 14 residues in the CDR3. The CDR3 sequence is CASSPGTGRYGYTF. CDR3 DNA: TGTGCCAGCAGCCCCGGGACAGGGAGGTATGGCTACACCTTC.